The next 7 T cell receptor beta chains were all read from a single sample in a study of T cell responses to AZD1222 COVID-19 vaccine. Generated by immunoSEQ multiplex PCR, the TCRdb table keeps only in-frame clones and is missing some. The table has 100,000 to 150,000 clones, approximately 88% seen once. The starting material was peripheral blood, obtained on day 0 of AZD1222 vaccination. These receptors all come from an adult in good health.

The V and J genes are TRBV2 and TRBJ2-5; 7 bases align to TRBD2. This CDR3 comprises 13 residues. Germline values: CDR1 SNHLY, CDR2 FYNNEI. The J segment lost 7 bases and the V segment lost 8 bases, leaving 10 bases of the junction unmatched. The CDR3 bases are TGTGCCAGCGGACGGGGGGTTGGAGTGACCCAGTACTTC. Amino acids: CASGRGVGVTQYF.

This chain joins TRBV28 and TRBJ2-7; D remains unclear. V was pared by 6 bases and J by 0 bases, with 9 bases between. Germline loops: CDR1 MDHEN, CDR2 SYDVKM. This CDR3 has 13 residues. CDR3 sequence: CASSEQSSYEQYF. In nucleotides, the CDR3 is TGTGCCAGCAGCGAACAGAGCTCCTACGAGCAGTACTTC.

The J gene is TRBJ2-7, the V gene TRBV28; D remains ambiguous. V was cut by 0 bases and J by 5 bases, with 17 bases left in between. This CDR3 has 16 residues. The germline gives CDR1 MDHEN, CDR2 SYDVKM. CDR3 nucleotide sequence: TGTGCCAGCAGTTTATGGAGTCCAGGCCAGTCTAACGAGCAGTACTTC. Its translation is CASSLWSPGQSNEQYF.

In its sample, this clone was seen a few times. The CDR3 sequence: CASSEGLAGAIYEQYF. CDR3 nucleotides: TGTGCCAGCAGTGAAGGGTTAGCGGGGGCCATCTACGAGCAGTACTTC. This rearrangement joins TRBV2 to TRBJ2-7, with TRBD2 matching 9 bases. V gave up 1 base and J gave up 3 bases; unmatched junction bases: 7. CDR3 size: 16 residues. Germline V gene lookup returns CDR1 SNHLY and CDR2 FYNNEI.

This sequence joins TRBV27 and TRBJ2-7; D gene uncertain. V was trimmed by 3 bases and J by 3 bases, leaving 18 bases between them. The CDR3 spans 16 residues. Germline loops: CDR1 MNHEY, CDR2 SMNVEV (reference sequence). CDR3 in DNA: TGTGCCAGCAGTTTTTTAGGTGGGTCAGAAAACTACGAGCAGTACTTC. This translates into CASSFLGGSENYEQYF.

The rearrangement uses TRBV2 and TRBJ1-3, with 7 nucleotides matching TRBD1. Germline V gene lookup returns CDR1 SNHLY and CDR2 FYNNEI. The CDR3 covers 15 residues. The ends lost 6 bases at V and 3 bases at J; junction bases unmatched: 8. The CDR3 reads CASRLQGSGGNTIYF. The CDR3 bases are TGTGCCAGCAGATTACAGGGGAGTGGTGGAAACACCATATATTTT. Filled out from reference TRBV2 and TRBJ1-3, the complete variable domain reads EPEVTQTPSHQVTQMGQEVILRCVPISNHLYFYWYRQILGQKVEFLVSFYNNEISEKSEIFDDQFSVERPDGSNFTLKIRSTKLEDSAMYFCASRLQGSGGNTIYFGEGSWLTVV.

The J gene is TRBJ1-2, the V gene TRBV7-9, with D perhaps TRBD1 (6 bases). Germline V CDR1 and CDR2: SEHNR, FQNEAQ (reference sequence). The CDR3 runs 15 residues. V lost 5 bases, J lost 1 base, and 14 bases lay in between. CDR3 loop: CASSNPGHFNYGYTF. In DNA form, the CDR3 reads TGTGCCAGCAGCAATCCGGGACACTTTAACTATGGCTACACCTTC.